The clone carrying this T cell receptor beta chain was seen at least ten times. The sample comes from a study of blood T cells in healthy people across ages. Then a second PCR, running roughly 7 to 11 cycles, was carried out with a sample-barcoded 5' primer and a J-beta primer mix. TCRdb re-called the 5' RACE reads with MiXCR, one entry per CDR3 protein. The table lists approximately 880,000 distinct CDR3 sequences, roughly 52% of them singletons. CDR3 length: 14 residues. Germline loops: CDR1 SGHRS, CDR2 YFSETQ. The V gene lost 4 bases and the J gene lost 5 bases, with 15 bases spanning the gap. The TCR comes from a young man in good health. The rearrangement links TRBV5-1 to TRBJ2-5; the D is unclear. The source material was blood. CDR3 in amino acids: CASSVIGQEETQYF. CDR3 nucleotides: TGCGCCAGCAGCGTAATAGGGCAGGAGGAGACCCAGTACTTC.